This T cell receptor (beta chain) originates from a study of control samples from healthy donors and cancer patients. Libraries were prepared by immunoSEQ multiplex PCR; TCRdb keeps only in-frame clonotypes and omits some of them. The sample includes 100,000 to 150,000 clones, 89% of them seen just once. Note on this clone: A junction boundary mismatches the germline segment, possibly from a read error.

Sequenced: PBMCs. The receptor comes from a man aged 45-65 years with head and neck cancer.

The CDR3 here is CASSGTFSNEQYF. CDR3 DNA sequence: TGTGCCAGTAGTGGGACGTTCTCCAACGAGCAGTACTTC. This rearrangement joins TRBV19 to TRBJ2-7, with D perhaps matching TRBD1 or TRBD2 (5 bases each). Germline V CDR1 and CDR2: LNHDA, SQIVND (reference sequence). This CDR3 region has 13 residues. Supplemented by reference TRBV19 and TRBJ2-7, the full variable domain reads DGGITQSPKYLFRKEGQNVTLSCEQNLNHDAMYWYRQDPGQGLRLIYYSQIVNDFQKGDIAEGYSVSREKKESFPLTVTSAQKNPTAFYLCASSGTFSNEQYFGPGTRLTVT.